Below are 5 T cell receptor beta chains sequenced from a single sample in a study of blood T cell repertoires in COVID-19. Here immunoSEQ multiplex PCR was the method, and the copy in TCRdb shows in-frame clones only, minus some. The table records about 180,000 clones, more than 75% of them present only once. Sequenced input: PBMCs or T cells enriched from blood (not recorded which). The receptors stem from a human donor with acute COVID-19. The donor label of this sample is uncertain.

The CDR3 sequence is CASSAGLSTYNEQFF. In DNA form, the CDR3 reads TGTGCCAGCAGCGCGGGACTATCTACCTACAATGAGCAGTTCTTC. The genes are TRBV6-4 and TRBJ2-1, with TRBD2 matching over 7 bases. J lost 2 bases, V lost 6 bases, and 7 bases had no gene match. CDR1 is MRHNA, CDR2 SNTAGT, per germline. The CDR3 spans 15 residues.

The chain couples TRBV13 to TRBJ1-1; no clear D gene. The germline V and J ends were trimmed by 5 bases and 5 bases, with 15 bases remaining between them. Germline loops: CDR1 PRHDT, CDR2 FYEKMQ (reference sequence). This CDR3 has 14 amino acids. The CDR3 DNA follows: TGTGCCAGCAGCCCCCTGGAGGGAGGGACTGAAGCTTTCTTT. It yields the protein CASSPLEGGTEAFF.

This CDR3 is CASSPGQGGYGYTF. The CDR3 region has the DNA TGTGCCAGCAGTCCAGGACAGGGAGGTTATGGCTACACCTTC. The chain is built from TRBV7-9 and TRBJ1-2, with TRBD1 identical over 8 bases. This CDR3 comprises 14 residues. The germline V gene encodes CDR1 SEHNR and CDR2 FQNEAQ (reference sequence). J was trimmed by 5 bases and V by 6 bases; bases with no gene match: 8.

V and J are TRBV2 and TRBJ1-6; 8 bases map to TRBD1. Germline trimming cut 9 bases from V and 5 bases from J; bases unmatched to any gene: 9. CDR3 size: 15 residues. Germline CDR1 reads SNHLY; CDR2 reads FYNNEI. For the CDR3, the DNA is TGTGCCAGTAACGGACAGGGTGTTAATAATTCACCCCTCCACTTT. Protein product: CASNGQGVNNSPLHF.

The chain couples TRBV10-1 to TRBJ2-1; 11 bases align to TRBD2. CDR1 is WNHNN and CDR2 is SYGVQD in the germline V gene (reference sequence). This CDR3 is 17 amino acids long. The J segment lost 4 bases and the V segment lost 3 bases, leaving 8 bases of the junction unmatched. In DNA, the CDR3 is TGCGCCAGCAGTGATGCTAGCGGGGGGCGAAATTACAATGAGCAGTTCTTC. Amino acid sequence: CASSDASGGRNYNEQFF.